This T cell receptor (beta chain) is from a study of OX40 agonist ivuxolimab in advanced cancers. V was clipped by 7 bases and J by 1 base; unmatched bases: 9. The CDR3 consists of 17 residues. Per germline, CDR1 LNHDA and CDR2 SQIVND (reference sequence). Clones were sequenced by immunoSEQ multiplex PCR, and TCRdb holds only the in-frame ones, with some missing. The sample includes roughly 80,000 clones, 80% to 90% of them seen just once. This clone has a single count. The V call is TRBV19, the J call TRBJ2-2; 10 positions match TRBD2. The receptor was derived from an adult with an advanced solid tumor such as melanoma, head and neck, liver or kidney cancer. This specimen consisted of CD4+ or CD8+ T cells sorted from blood, obtained in a trial of the OX40 agonist ivuxolimab. The CDR3 spells CASTSSGRSLNTGELFF. For the CDR3, the DNA is TGTGCCAGTACATCTAGCGGGAGATCGTTGAACACCGGGGAGCTGTTTTTT.